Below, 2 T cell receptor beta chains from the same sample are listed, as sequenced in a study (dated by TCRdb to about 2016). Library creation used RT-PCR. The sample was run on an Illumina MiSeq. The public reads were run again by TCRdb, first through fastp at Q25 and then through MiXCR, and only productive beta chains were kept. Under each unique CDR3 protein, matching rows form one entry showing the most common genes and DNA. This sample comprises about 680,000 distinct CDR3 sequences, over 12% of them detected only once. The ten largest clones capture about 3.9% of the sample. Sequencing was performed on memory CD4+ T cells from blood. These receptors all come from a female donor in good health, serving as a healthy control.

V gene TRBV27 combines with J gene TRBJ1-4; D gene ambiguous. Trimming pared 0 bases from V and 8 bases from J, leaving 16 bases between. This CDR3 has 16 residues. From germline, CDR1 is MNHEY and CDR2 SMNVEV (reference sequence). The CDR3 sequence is CASSLSVSVRVEKLFF. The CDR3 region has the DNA TGTGCCAGCAGTTTATCAGTCTCGGTTAGGGTGGAAAAACTGTTTTTT.

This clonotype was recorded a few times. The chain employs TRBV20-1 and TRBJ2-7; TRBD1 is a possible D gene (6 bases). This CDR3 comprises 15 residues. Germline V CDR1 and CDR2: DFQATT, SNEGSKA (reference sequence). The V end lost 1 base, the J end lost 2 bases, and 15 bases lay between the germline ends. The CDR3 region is CSARGRDRRTYEQYF. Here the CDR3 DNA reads TGCAGTGCTAGAGGTCGAGACAGGCGTACCTACGAGCAGTACTTC.